In its sample, the clone carrying this TCR beta chain was seen a few times. This CDR3 comprises 20 residues. The germline CDR1 and CDR2 sequences are DFQATT and SNEGSKA (reference sequence). V was pared by 0 bases and J by 1 base, with 22 bases between. The data belong to a study of T cells in Graves' hyperthyroidism and ophthalmopathy. From RNA transcripts, TCR beta CDR3 regions were amplified. When the TCR CDR3 underwent first-round RT-PCR, the HTBI primer set was used. Via MiXCR, TCRdb re-called the multiplex PCR reads, giving one row per CDR3 protein. The sample gives about 530,000 distinct CDR3 sequences, roughly 18% of which show up once; roughly 15% is in the top ten.

The origin of this receptor is a woman younger than 30 with Graves' ophthalmopathy. Sequencing was performed on blood. The genes are TRBV20-1 and TRBJ1-6; perhaps TRBD1 as D (5 bases). CDR3 sequence reads: CSARDYVARERGSYNSPLHF. The CDR3 region has the DNA TGCAGTGCTAGAGACTACGTCGCCCGGGAAAGGGGATCCTATAATTCACCCCTCCACTTT.